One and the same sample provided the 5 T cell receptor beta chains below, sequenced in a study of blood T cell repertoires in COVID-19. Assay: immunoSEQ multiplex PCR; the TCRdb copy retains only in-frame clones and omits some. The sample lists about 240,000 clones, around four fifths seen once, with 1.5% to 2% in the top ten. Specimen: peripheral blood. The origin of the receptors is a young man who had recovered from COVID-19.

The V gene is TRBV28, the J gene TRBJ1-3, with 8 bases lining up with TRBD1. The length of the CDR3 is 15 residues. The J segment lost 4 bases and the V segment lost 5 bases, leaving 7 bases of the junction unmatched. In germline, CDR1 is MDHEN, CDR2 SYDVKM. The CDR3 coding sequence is TGTGCCAGCAGTAATGACAGGGGTTACGGAAACACCATATATTTT. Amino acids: CASSNDRGYGNTIYF.

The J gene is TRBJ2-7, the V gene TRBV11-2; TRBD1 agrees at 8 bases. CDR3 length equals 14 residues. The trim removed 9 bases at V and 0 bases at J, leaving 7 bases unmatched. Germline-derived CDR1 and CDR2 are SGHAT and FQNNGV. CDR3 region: CARGQDSSSYEQYV. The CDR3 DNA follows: TGTGCCAGGGGACAGGATTCTAGCTCCTACGAGCAGTACGTC.

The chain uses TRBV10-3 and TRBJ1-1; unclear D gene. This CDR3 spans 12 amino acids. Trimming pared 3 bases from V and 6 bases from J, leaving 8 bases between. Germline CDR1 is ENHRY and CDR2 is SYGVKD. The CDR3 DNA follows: TGTGCCATCAGTGATCGCCCGGCTGAAGCTTTCTTT. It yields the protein CAISDRPAEAFF.

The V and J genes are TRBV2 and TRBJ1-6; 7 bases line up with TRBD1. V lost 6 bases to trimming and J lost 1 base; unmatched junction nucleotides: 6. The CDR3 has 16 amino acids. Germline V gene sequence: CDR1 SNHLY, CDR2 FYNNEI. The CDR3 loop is CASSPSRGSYNSPLHF. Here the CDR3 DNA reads TGTGCCAGCAGCCCCTCCAGGGGGTCCTATAATTCACCCCTCCACTTT.

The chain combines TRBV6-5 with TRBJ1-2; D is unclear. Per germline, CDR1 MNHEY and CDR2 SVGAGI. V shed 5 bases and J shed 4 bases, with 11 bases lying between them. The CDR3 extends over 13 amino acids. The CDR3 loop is CASSPQQSYGYTF. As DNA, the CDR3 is TGTGCCAGCAGTCCCCAACAGAGCTATGGCTACACCTTC.